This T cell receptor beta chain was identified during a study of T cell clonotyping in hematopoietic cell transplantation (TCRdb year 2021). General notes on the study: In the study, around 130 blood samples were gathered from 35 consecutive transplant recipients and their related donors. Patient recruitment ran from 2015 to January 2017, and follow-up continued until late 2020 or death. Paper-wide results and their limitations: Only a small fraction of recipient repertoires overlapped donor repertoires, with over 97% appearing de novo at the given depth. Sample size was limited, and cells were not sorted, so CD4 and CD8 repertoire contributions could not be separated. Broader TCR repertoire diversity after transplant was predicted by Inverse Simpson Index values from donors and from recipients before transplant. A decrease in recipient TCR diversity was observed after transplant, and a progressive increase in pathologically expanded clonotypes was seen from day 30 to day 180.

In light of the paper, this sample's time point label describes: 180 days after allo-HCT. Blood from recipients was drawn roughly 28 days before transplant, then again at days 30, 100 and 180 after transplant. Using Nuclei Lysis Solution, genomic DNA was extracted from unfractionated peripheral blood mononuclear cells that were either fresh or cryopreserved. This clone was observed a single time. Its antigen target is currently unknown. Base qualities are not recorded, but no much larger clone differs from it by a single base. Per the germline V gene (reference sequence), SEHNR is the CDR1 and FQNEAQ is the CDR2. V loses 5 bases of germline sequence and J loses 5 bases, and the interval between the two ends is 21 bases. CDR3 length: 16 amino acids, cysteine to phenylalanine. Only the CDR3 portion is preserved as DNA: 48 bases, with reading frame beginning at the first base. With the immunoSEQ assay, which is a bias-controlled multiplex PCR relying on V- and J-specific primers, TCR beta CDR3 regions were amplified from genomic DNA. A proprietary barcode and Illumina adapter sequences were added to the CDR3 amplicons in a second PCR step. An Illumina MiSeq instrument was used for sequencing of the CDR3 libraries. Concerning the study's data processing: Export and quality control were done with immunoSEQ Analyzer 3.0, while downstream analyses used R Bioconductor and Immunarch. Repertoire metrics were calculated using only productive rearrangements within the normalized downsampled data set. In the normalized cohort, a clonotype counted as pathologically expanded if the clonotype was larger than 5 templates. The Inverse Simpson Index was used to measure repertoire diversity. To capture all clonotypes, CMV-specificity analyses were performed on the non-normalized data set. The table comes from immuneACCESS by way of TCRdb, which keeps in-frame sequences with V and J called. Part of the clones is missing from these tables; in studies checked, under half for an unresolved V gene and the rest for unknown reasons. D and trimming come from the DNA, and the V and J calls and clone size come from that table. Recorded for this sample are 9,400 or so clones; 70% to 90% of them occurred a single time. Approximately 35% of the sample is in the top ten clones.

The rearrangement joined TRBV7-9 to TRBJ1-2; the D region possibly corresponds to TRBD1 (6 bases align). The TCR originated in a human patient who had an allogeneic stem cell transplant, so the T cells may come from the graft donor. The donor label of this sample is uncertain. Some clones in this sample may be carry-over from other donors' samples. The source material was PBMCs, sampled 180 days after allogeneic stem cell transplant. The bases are TGTGCCAGCAGCCTTCACTCCTTGTGGGGGCTGTATGGCTACACCTTC. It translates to CASSLHSLWGLYGYTF. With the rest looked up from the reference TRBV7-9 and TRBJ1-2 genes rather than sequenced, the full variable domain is DTGVSQNPRHKITKRGQNVTFRCDPISEHNRLYWYRQTLGQGPEFLTYFQNEAQLEKSRLLSDRFSAERPKGSFSTLEIQRTEQGDSAMYLCASSLHSLWGLYGYTFGSGTRLTVV.